The 7 T cell receptor beta chains reported below all come from one sample, sequenced in a study of spatial heterogeneity in lung cancer (dated by TCRdb to the late 2010s). Findings and caveats that apply to the study as a whole: The tumor nonsynonymous mutation count correlated with the number of expanded alpha and beta TCRs within the tumor.

Per the publication, the time point label means: sample taken at primary tumor resection. No antigen has been identified for these receptors. The method was 5' RACE. Sequencing used a NextSeq 500. The public reads were reanalyzed by TCRdb: fastp trimming at Q25, MiXCR alignment, in-frame beta chains only. CDR3 protein duplicates are merged, each entry listing the most common genes and DNA. This sample has under 8,500 distinct CDR3 sequences in its table, and about 10% of those were observed once. 9% to 15% of the sample is held by the ten biggest clonotypes. This specimen consisted of lung tumor tissue, obtained at surgery. The receptors come from a male donor with early-stage non-small cell lung cancer.

This clonotype was seen repeatedly, ten times or more. The V gene is TRBV11-2, the J gene TRBJ1-1, with D tentatively TRBD1 (5 bases). V was trimmed by 1 base and J by 4 bases, leaving 16 bases between them. Germline loops: CDR1 SGHAT, CDR2 FQNNGV. This CDR3 comprises 16 residues. CDR3 sequence: CASSLVREVLITEAFF. The DNA of the CDR3 is TGTGCCAGCAGCTTAGTCAGGGAAGTCCTCATCACTGAAGCTTTCTTT.

This clonotype was detected many times. The chain carries TRBV27 and TRBJ2-1; D not certain. The CDR3 sequence is 11 residues long. Germline CDR1 MNHEY, CDR2 SMNVEV (reference sequence). Between the trimmed V and J ends, which lost 6 bases and 9 bases, there was a span of 9 bases. CDR3 DNA: TGTGCCAGCAGCTATAGTGGTGAGCAGTTCTTC. It translates to CASSYSGEQFF.

This clonotype was seen many times. CDR3 protein: CASSFGTTQETQYF. The DNA for the CDR3 is TGTGCCAGCAGCTTTGGGACGACCCAAGAGACCCAGTACTTC. V gene TRBV7-9 combines with J gene TRBJ2-5; the D gene could be TRBD1 or TRBD2 (5 bases each). CDR1 and CDR2 from the germline V gene are SEHNR and FQNEAQ (reference sequence). CDR3 size: 14 residues. V lost 3 bases to trimming and J lost 1 base, with 9 bases between them.

The chain couples TRBV13 to TRBJ2-2; 7 bases are shared with TRBD2. Germline CDR1 reads PRHDT; CDR2 reads FYEKMQ (reference sequence). Trimming at V came to 6 bases and at J to 3 bases, leaving 4 bases not matched to a gene. This CDR3 contains 14 residues. Written as DNA, the CDR3 is TGTGCCAGCAGGAGTCGGGGGGACACCGGGGAGCTGTTTTTT. Translation gives CASRSRGDTGELFF.

This clonotype was observed at least ten times. The chain recombines TRBV20-1 with TRBJ1-1; 9 bases are shared with TRBD1. The length of the CDR3 is 12 residues. V was pared by 3 bases and J by 11 bases, with 7 bases of the junction left unmatched. Looked up from germline, CDR1 is DFQATT and CDR2 is SNEGSKA (reference sequence). The CDR3 coding sequence is TGCAGTGCTAGTCATAGGGACAGGGCTGCTTTCTTT. Translated: CSASHRDRAAFF.

This clonotype was seen at least ten times. V is TRBV12-3 or TRBV12-4 and J is TRBJ1-5, with no clear D. Deletions cut 4 bases from V and 9 bases from J, with 19 bases between. CDR3 length: 15 amino acids. The chain's CDR3 is CASSSDRARMTPQHF. CDR3 DNA sequence: TGTGCCAGCAGTTCAGACCGGGCCCGCATGACGCCCCAGCATTTT.

This clonotype is judged medium-sized. The chain employs TRBV20-1 and TRBJ2-1; D ambiguous. CDR3 size: 11 residues. Trimming took off 2 bases at V and 15 bases at J, with 14 bases between the two ends. The germline gives CDR1 DFQATT, CDR2 SNEGSKA (reference sequence). This chain's CDR3 is CSARLPDILFF. DNA for the CDR3: TGCAGTGCTAGACTCCCCGACATACTGTTCTTC.